Listed below are T cell receptor beta chains from one sample, sequenced in a study of blood T cell repertoires in COVID-19. Here immunoSEQ multiplex PCR was the method, and the copy in TCRdb shows in-frame clones only, minus some. This table holds tens of thousands of clones, about 90% found once. Sequencing was performed on peripheral blood. All receptors derive from a human donor in a cohort sampled during active COVID-19. CDR3s include the opening cysteine and the closing phenylalanine or tryptophan. A D gene is named only where the DNA matches it firmly. The size field is filled for only some rows; it gives once, few, many or a size class.

v_call	d_call	j_call	clone_size	cdr3_aa	cdr3_nt
TRBV7-9	TRBD2	TRBJ2-1	NA	CASSFATSGVNEQFF	TGTGCCAGCAGCTTTGCGACTAGCGGAGTCAATGAGCAGTTCTTC
TRBV6-2/TRBV6-3	NA	TRBJ1-1	NA	CASSYSFVDSLNTEAFF	TGTGCCAGCAGTTACTCGTTTGTGGACTCGCTGAACACTGAAGCTTTCTTT
TRBV27	TRBD2	TRBJ2-3	NA	CASGRRELTDTQYF	TGTGCCAGCGGGAGGCGGGAGCTTACAGATACGCAGTATTTT
TRBV5-5	NA	TRBJ2-5	NA	CASSLRGPETQYF	TGTGCCAGCAGCTTGAGGGGTCCGGAGACCCAGTACTTC
TRBV27	TRBD1	TRBJ2-5	NA	CASGPTGEETQYF	TGTGCCAGCGGCCCGACAGGGGAAGAGACCCAGTACTTC
TRBV5-5	NA	TRBJ1-1	NA	CASSWRGGLTEAFF	TGTGCCAGCAGCTGGCGGGGTGGTCTCACTGAAGCTTTCTTT
TRBV7-9	NA	TRBJ2-1	once	CASSPRVGSSRESYNEQFF	TGTGCCAGCAGCCCCAGGGTGGGTAGTAGTAGGGAATCGTACAATGAGCAGTTCTTC
TRBV18	NA	TRBJ2-4	NA	CASSPGGDGDIQYF	TGTGCCAGCTCACCGGGGGGAGATGGGGACATTCAGTACTTC
TRBV3-1/TRBV3-2	NA	TRBJ2-1	NA	CASSRRRSGENEQFF	TGTGCCAGCAGCCGTCGCAGGTCGGGGGAAAATGAGCAGTTCTTC
TRBV7-9	TRBD2	TRBJ2-5	NA	CASSLAGGEKETQYF	TGTGCCAGCAGCCTAGCGGGGGGAGAAAAGGAGACCCAGTACTTC
TRBV3-1/TRBV3-2	NA	TRBJ2-5	once	CASSQVGGGETQYF	TGTGCCAGCAGCCAAGTAGGAGGAGGGGAGACCCAGTACTTC
TRBV7-6	TRBD2	TRBJ2-3	once	CASSPRGGTQYF	TGTGCCAGCAGCCCGCGGGGGGGTACGCAGTATTTT
TRBV12-3/TRBV12-4	TRBD1	TRBJ1-1	NA	CASKGDRARLEF	TGTGCCAGCAAAGGGGACAGGGCCAGGCTTGAATTT
TRBV25-1	NA	TRBJ2-3	NA	CASSEYAADTQYF	TGTGCCAGCAGTGAGTATGCGGCAGATACGCAGTATTTT
TRBV7-3	TRBD1	TRBJ2-7	NA	CASSSLRGSPPYEQYF	TGTGCCAGCAGCTCCCTCAGGGGGTCCCCTCCCTACGAGCAGTACTTC
TRBV9	NA	TRBJ1-3	NA	CASSVDPAGTGNTIYF	TGTGCCAGCAGCGTAGACCCTGCAGGGACTGGAAACACCATATATTTT
TRBV5-1	NA	TRBJ2-2	NA	CASSIQDTPNTGELFF	TGCGCCAGCAGCATTCAGGACACTCCGAACACCGGGGAGCTGTTTTTT
TRBV3-1/TRBV3-2	TRBD1	TRBJ1-3	NA	CASSQTGQNSGNTIYF	TGTGCCAGCAGCCAAACGGGACAGAACTCTGGAAACACCATATATTTT
TRBV29-1	TRBD1	TRBJ2-7	NA	CSIPGQGTGGQYF	TGCAGCATTCCGGGACAGGGGACGGGTGGGCAGTACTTC
TRBV6-5	TRBD2	TRBJ2-7	NA	CASSPPSGSSYEQYF	TGTGCCAGCAGTCCCCCTAGCGGGAGCTCCTACGAGCAGTACTTC
TRBV5-5	NA	TRBJ1-4	NA	CASMQDATNEKLFF	TGTGCCAGCATGCAGGATGCAACTAATGAAAAACTGTTTTTT
TRBV28	TRBD1	TRBJ1-1	once	CASRETGVGTEAFF	TGTGCCAGCAGGGAAACAGGGGTGGGCACTGAAGCTTTCTTT
TRBV19	NA	TRBJ1-3	few	CASRYRSGNTIYF	TGTGCCAGTAGATACAGGTCTGGAAACACCATATATTTT
TRBV7-2	TRBD2	TRBJ2-3	NA	CASSNGREGPTDTQYF	TGTGCCAGCAGCAACGGTCGGGAGGGCCCCACAGATACGCAGTATTTT
TRBV7-9	TRBD1	TRBJ1-1	NA	CASSSGTGLNTEAFF	TGTGCCAGCAGCTCCGGGACAGGGCTGAACACTGAAGCTTTCTTT
TRBV4-3	NA	TRBJ2-3	NA	CASSQDGELATDTQYF	TGCGCCAGCAGCCAAGATGGGGAACTAGCCACAGATACGCAGTATTTT
TRBV5-4	TRBD1	TRBJ1-2	NA	CASSSGQESYGYTF	TGTGCCAGCAGCTCGGGACAGGAAAGCTATGGCTACACCTTC
TRBV10-2	NA	TRBJ2-7	few	CASSEGNAYEQYF	TGCGCCAGCAGTGAGGGCAACGCCTACGAGCAGTACTTC
TRBV25-1	NA	TRBJ1-1	NA	CASKRSGENTEAFF	TGTGCCAGCAAAAGATCAGGGGAGAACACTGAAGCTTTCTTT